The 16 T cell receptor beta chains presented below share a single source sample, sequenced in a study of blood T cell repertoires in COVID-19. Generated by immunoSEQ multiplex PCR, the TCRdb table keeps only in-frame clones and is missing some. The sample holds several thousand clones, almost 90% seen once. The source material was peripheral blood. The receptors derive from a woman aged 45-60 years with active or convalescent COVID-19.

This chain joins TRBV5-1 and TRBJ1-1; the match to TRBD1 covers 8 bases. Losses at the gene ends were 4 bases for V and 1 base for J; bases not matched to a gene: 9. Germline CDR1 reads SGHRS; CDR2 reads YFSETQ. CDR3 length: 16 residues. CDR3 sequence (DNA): TGCGCCAGCAGCCCGGGGGCAGGGGGCGCGAACACTGAAGCTTTCTTT. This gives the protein CASSPGAGGANTEAFF. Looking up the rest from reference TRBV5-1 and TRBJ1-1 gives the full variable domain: KAGVTQTPRYLIKTRGQQVTLSCSPISGHRSVSWYQQTPGQGLQFLFEYFSETQRNKGNFPGRFSGRQFSNSRSEMNVSTLELGDSALYLCASSPGAGGANTEAFFGQGTRLTVV.

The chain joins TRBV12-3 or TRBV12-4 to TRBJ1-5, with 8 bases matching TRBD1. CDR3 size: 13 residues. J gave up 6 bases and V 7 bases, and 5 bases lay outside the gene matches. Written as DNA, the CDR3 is TGTGCCAGCATGCAGGGGGCCCGTCAGCCCCAGCATTTT. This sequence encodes CASMQGARQPQHF.

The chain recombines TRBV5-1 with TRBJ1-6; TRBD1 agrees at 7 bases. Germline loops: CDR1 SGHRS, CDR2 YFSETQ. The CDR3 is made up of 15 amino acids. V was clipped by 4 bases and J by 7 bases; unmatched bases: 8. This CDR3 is CASSPGGGQNSPLHF. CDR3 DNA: TGCGCCAGCAGCCCGGGAGGGGGACAGAATTCACCCCTCCACTTT. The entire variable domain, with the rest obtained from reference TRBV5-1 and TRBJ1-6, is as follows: KAGVTQTPRYLIKTRGQQVTLSCSPISGHRSVSWYQQTPGQGLQFLFEYFSETQRNKGNFPGRFSGRQFSNSRSEMNVSTLELGDSALYLCASSPGGGQNSPLHFGNGTRLTVT.

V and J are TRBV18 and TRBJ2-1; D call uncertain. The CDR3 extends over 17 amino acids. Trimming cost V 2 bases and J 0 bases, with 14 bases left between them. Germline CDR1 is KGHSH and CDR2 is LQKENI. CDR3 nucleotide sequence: TGTGCCAGCTCACCAAGTGCACAGATTGACTCCTACAATGAGCAGTTCTTC. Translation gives CASSPSAQIDSYNEQFF.

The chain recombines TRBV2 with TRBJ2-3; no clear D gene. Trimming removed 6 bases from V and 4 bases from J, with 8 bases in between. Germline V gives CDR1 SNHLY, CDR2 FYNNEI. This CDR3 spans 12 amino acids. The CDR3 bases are TGTGCCAGCAGCGTCGAGGCAGATACGCAGTATTTT. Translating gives CASSVEADTQYF.

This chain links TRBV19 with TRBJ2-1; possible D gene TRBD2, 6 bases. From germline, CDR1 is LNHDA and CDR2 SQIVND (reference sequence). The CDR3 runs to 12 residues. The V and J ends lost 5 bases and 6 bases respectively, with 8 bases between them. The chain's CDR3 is CASSETSNEQFF. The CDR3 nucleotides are TGTGCCAGTAGTGAGACTAGCAATGAGCAGTTCTTC. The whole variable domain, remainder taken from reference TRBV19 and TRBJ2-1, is DGGITQSPKYLFRKEGQNVTLSCEQNLNHDAMYWYRQDPGQGLRLIYYSQIVNDFQKGDIAEGYSVSREKKESFPLTVTSAQKNPTAFYLCASSETSNEQFFGPGTRLTVL.

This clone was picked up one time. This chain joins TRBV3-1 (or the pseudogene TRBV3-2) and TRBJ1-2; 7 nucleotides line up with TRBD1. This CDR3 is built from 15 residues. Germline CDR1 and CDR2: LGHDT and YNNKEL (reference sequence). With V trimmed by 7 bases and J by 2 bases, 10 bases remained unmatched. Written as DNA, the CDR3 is TGTGCCAGCACCAAAGGGGGCAGCGACAACTATGGCTACACCTTC. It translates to CASTKGGSDNYGYTF.

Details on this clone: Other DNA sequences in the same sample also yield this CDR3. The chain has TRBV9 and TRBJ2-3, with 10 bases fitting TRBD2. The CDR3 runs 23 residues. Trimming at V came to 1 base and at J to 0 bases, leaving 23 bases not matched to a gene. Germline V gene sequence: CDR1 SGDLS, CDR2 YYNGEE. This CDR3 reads CASSVLAGVSLAGGRSSTDTQYF. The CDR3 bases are TGTGCCAGCAGCGTATTAGCTGGGGTTTCCTTAGCGGGAGGACGTTCTAGCACAGATACGCAGTATTTT.

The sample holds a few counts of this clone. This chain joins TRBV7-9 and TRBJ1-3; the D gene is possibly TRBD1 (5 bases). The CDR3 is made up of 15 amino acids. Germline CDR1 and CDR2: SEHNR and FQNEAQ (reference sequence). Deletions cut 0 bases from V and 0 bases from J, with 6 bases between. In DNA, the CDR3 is TGTGCCAGCAGCTTAGCGCAGGGCTCTGGAAACACCATATATTTT. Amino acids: CASSLAQGSGNTIYF.

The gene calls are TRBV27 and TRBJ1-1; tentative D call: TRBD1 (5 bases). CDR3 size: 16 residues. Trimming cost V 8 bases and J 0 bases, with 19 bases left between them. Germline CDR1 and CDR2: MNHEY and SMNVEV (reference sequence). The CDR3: CASGKFAATVNTEAFF. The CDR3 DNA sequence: TGTGCCAGCGGAAAGTTCGCCGCGACAGTGAACACTGAAGCTTTCTTT.

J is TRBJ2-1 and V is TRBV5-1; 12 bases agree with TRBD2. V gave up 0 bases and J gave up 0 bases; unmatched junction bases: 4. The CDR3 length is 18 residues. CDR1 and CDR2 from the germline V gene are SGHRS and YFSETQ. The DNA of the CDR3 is TGCGCCAGCAGCTTGGGGGGACTAGCGGGCCTCTCCTACAATGAGCAGTTCTTC. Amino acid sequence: CASSLGGLAGLSYNEQFF.

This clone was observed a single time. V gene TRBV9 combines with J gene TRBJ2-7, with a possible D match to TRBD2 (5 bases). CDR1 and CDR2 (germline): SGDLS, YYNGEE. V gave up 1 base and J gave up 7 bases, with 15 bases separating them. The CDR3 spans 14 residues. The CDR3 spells CASSVRLVEEEQYF. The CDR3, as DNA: TGTGCCAGCAGCGTAAGACTCGTGGAGGAGGAGCAGTACTTC. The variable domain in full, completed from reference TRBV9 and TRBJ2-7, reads DSGVTQTPKHLITATGQRVTLRCSPRSGDLSVYWYQQSLDQGLQFLIQYYNGEERAKGNILERFSAQQFPDLHSELNLSSLELGDSALYFCASSVRLVEEEQYFGPGTRLTVT.

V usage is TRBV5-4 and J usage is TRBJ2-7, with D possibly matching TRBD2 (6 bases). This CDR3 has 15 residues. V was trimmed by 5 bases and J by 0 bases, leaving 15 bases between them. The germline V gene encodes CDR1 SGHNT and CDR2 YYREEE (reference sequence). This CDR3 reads CASSRSSGLSYEQYF. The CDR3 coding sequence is TGTGCCAGCAGTCGCAGTAGCGGTCTCTCCTACGAGCAGTACTTC.

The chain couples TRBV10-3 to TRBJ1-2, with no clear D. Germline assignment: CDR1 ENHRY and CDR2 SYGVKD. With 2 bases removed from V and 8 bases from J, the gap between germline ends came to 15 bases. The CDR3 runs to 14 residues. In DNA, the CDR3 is TGTGCCATCAGTGAGGGGTCGGGAAGAGGGGGCTACACCTTC. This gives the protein CAISEGSGRGGYTF.

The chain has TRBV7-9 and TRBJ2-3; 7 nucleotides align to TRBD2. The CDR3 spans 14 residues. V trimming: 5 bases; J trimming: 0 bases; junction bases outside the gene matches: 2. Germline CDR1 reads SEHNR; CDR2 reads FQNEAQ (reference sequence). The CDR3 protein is CASSGEGSTDTQYF. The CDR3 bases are TGTGCCAGCAGCGGGGAGGGCAGCACAGATACGCAGTATTTT.

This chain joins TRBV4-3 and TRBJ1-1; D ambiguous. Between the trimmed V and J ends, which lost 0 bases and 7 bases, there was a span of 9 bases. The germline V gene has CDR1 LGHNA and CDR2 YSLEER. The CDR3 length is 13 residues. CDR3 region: CASSQDTTLEAFF. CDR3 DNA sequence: TGCGCCAGCAGCCAAGATACAACCCTTGAAGCTTTCTTT.